Listed here are 5 T cell receptor beta chains from one sample, sequenced in a study of CD8+ T cells in alopecia areata. The authors extracted RNA and reverse transcribed it into cDNA as the sequencing template. Libraries were prepared by immunoSEQ multiplex PCR; TCRdb keeps only in-frame clonotypes and omits some of them. The table lists about 100,000 clones, 84% of them singletons. Noted treatment: oral pan-JAK inhibitor, 5-10 mg twice daily. This specimen was CD8+ T cells sorted from blood, taken at week 24, from a patient treated with tofacitinib. Receptors originate from a human donor with alopecia areata.

The CDR3 coding sequence is TGTGCCAGCAGTTTAGGGGGAGACAGGGTATTTGGCTACACCTTC. Encoded protein: CASSLGGDRVFGYTF. The chain uses TRBV27 and TRBJ1-2; 7 positions agree with TRBD1. This CDR3 contains 15 residues. Germline CDR1 is MNHEY and CDR2 is SMNVEV (reference sequence). V trimming: 2 bases; J trimming: 7 bases; junction bases outside the gene matches: 10.

J is TRBJ2-1 and V is TRBV7-9, with D possibly called TRBD1 or TRBD2 (5 bases each). Trimming shortened V by 7 bases and J by 7 bases, and 14 bases separated the two germline ends. CDR1 is SEHNR, CDR2 FQNEAQ, per germline (reference sequence). The CDR3 has 13 amino acids. The CDR3 here is CASITPGRNEQFF. DNA of the CDR3: TGTGCCAGCATCACCCCGGGGCGGAATGAGCAGTTCTTC.

This rearrangement joins TRBV4-1 to TRBJ2-4; D may correspond to TRBD1 or TRBD2 (5 bases each). The V gene lost 4 bases and the J gene lost 8 bases, with 6 bases spanning the gap. The CDR3 length is 11 residues. Germline V CDR1 and CDR2: MGHRA, YSYEKL. CDR3 DNA sequence: TGCGCCAGCAGCCGAGGGGACATTCAGTACTTC. Protein sequence: CASSRGDIQYF.

The chain is built from TRBV4-3 and TRBJ2-1; no clear D gene. Germline lookup yields CDR1 LGHNA and CDR2 YSLEER. The CDR3 runs 14 residues. The V and J ends lost 4 bases and 0 bases respectively, with 7 bases between them. CDR3 region: CASSRESSYNEQFF. CDR3 bases: TGCGCCAGCAGCCGGGAAAGCTCCTACAATGAGCAGTTCTTC.

V and J are TRBV29-1 and TRBJ2-7; D remains ambiguous. CDR3 size: 10 residues. V lost 7 bases, J lost 7 bases, and 11 bases lay in between. Germline assignment: CDR1 SQVTM and CDR2 ANQGSEA. The CDR3 region is CSARLGEQYF. Here the CDR3 DNA reads TGCAGCGCTCGTTTGGGGGAGCAGTACTTC.